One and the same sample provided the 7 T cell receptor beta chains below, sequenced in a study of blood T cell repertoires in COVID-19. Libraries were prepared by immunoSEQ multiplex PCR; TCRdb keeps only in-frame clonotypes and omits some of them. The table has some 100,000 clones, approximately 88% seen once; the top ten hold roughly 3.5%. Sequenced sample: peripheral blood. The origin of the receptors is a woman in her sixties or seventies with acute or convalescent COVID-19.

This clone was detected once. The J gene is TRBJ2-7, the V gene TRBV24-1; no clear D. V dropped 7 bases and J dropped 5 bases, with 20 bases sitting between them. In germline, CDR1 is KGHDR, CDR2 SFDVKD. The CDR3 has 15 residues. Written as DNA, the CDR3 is TGTGCCACCAGGGTAACACATTCGAGGATCCACGAGCAGTACGTC. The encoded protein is CATRVTHSRIHEQYV.

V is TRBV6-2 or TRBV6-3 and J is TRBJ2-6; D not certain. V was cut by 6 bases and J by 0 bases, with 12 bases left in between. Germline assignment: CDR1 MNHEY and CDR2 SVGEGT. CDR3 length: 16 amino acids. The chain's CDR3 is CASSANTFSGANVLTF. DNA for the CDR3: TGTGCCAGCAGCGCCAACACCTTCTCTGGGGCCAACGTCCTGACTTTC.

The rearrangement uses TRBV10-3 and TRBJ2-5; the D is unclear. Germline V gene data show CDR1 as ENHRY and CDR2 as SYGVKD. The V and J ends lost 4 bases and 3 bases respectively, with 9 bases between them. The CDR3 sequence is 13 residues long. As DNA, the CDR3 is TGTGCCATCAGTGGAGAAAGCAAAGAGACCCAGTACTTC. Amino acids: CAISGESKETQYF.

CDR3 protein: CASRTQGIAGTDTQYF. The CDR3 DNA reads TGTGCCAGCCGAACCCAGGGTATAGCGGGGACAGATACGCAGTATTTT. The V call is TRBV28, the J call TRBJ2-3; the match to TRBD2 covers 8 bases. The CDR3 loop spans 16 amino acids. Germline CDR1 reads MDHEN; CDR2 reads SYDVKM. The trim removed 8 bases at V and 3 bases at J, leaving 13 bases unmatched.

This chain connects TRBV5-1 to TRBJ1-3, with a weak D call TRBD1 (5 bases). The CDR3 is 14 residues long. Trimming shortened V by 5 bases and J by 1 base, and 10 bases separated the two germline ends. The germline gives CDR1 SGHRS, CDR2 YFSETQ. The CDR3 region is CASRPTVSGNTIYF. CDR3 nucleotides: TGCGCCAGCAGGCCGACAGTATCTGGAAACACCATATATTTT.

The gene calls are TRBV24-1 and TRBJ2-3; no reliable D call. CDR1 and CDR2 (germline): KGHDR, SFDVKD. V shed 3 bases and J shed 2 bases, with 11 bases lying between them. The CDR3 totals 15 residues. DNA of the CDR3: TGTGCCACCAGTGATCCGCGGCTGCCCACAGATACGCAGTATTTT. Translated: CATSDPRLPTDTQYF.

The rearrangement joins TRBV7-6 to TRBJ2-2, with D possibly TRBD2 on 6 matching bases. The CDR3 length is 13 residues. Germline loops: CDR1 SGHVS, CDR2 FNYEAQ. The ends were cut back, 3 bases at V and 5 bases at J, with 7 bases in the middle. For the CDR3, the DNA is TGTGCCAGCAGCTTCAGCGGGACCGGGGAGCTGTTTTTT. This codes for CASSFSGTGELFF.